This T cell receptor beta chain emerged from a study of blood T cell repertoires in COVID-19. As for the study in general: T cells, B-cell-depleted T cells, or PBMCs provided the cDNA or gDNA that served as material.

Germline V gives CDR1 SEHNR, CDR2 FQNEAQ (reference sequence). This CDR3 is built from 13 residues. Trimming took 5 bases from V and 11 from J, leaving 16 bases between them. Generated by immunoSEQ multiplex PCR, the TCRdb table keeps only in-frame clones and is missing some. The profile shows around 380,000 clones, about 80% of them singletons. J is TRBJ1-5 and V is TRBV7-9; D unresolved. The TCR sequence derives from a human donor with acute or convalescent COVID-19. The donor label of this sample is uncertain. The specimen was peripheral blood. Here the CDR3 DNA reads TGTGCCAGCAGCGCTGAGAGGGCACGAACCCAGCATTTT. This gives the protein CASSAERARTQHF.